These 18 T cell receptor beta chains were sequenced from one sample in a study of cytomegalovirus exposure and HLA in healthy donors. The PCR was carried out with 60 Vbeta primers and 13 Jbeta primers. TCRdb keeps only in-frame clones here, not all; method: immunoSEQ multiplex PCR. This table holds some 120,000 clones. Sequenced input: PBMCs. Source of these receptors: a man aged 30-40 years in good health and CMV-seronegative.

The V and J genes are TRBV1 and TRBJ2-7; the table gives TRBD2 as D, unverified against the DNA. TRBV1 is reported as a pseudogene. This CDR3 spans 15 amino acids. The DNA for the CDR3 is TGCACCCTACCAACCCAGCGGGGGCCCTCCTACGAGCAGTACTTC. Translating it yields CTLPTQRGPSYEQYF.

V is TRBV15 and J is TRBJ2-2, with 7 bases that match TRBD1. This CDR3 is built from 16 residues. Trimming removed 6 bases from V and 0 bases from J; junction bases left unmatched: 7. Germline loops: CDR1 LNHNV, CDR2 YYDKDF (reference sequence). The CDR3 loop is CATSPYQGANTGELFF. The DNA for the CDR3 is TGTGCCACCAGTCCCTATCAGGGGGCGAACACCGGGGAGCTGTTTTTT. The complete variable domain, with remaining parts taken from reference TRBV15 and TRBJ2-2, reads DAMVIQNPRYQVTQFGKPVTLSCSQTLNHNVMYWYQQKSSQAPKLLFHYYDKDFNNEADTPDNFQSRRPNTSFCFLDIRSPGLGDTAMYLCATSPYQGANTGELFFGEGSRLTVL.

The J gene is TRBJ2-3, the V gene TRBV7-3; maybe TRBD2 (6 bases). With 3 bases removed from V and 5 bases from J, the gap between germline ends came to 12 bases. The CDR3 spans 14 residues. Looked up from germline, CDR1 is SGHTA and CDR2 is FQGTGA. The CDR3 DNA reads TGTGCCAGCAGCTTGCGGGGCTCGGGAGATACGCAGTATTTT. Translating it yields CASSLRGSGDTQYF.

The J gene is TRBJ2-7, the V gene TRBV10-3; weak D call: TRBD2 (5 bases). The length of the CDR3 is 13 residues. Germline-derived CDR1 and CDR2 are ENHRY and SYGVKD. V lost 0 bases to trimming and J lost 3 bases, with 6 bases between them. The chain's CDR3 is CAISESGNYEQYF. DNA for the CDR3: TGTGCCATCAGTGAGTCCGGGAACTACGAGCAGTACTTC.

CDR3 in DNA: TGTGCCAGTACCGCCGGACAGGGGGCGAGGGCGTACTTC. This translates into CASTAGQGARAYF. This chain links TRBV19 with TRBJ2-7; the match to TRBD1 covers 11 bases. With V trimmed by 7 bases and J by 12 bases, 11 bases remained unmatched. The CDR3 is 13 amino acids. Per the germline V gene, CDR1 is LNHDA and CDR2 is SQIVND (reference sequence). Full variable domain (outside the CDR3, taken from reference TRBV19 and TRBJ2-7): DGGITQSPKYLFRKEGQNVTLSCEQNLNHDAMYWYRQDPGQGLRLIYYSQIVNDFQKGDIAEGYSVSREKKESFPLTVTSAQKNPTAFYLCASTAGQGARAYFGPGTRLTVT.

This chain's CDR3 is CASRDRTGRTGNTIYF. CDR3 in DNA: TGTGCCAGCAGAGATAGGACAGGGAGGACTGGAAACACCATATATTTT. The chain recombines TRBV28 with TRBJ1-3, with TRBD1 matching over 8 bases. V shed 6 bases and J 2 bases; nucleotides not matched to a gene: 9. Germline V gene lookup returns CDR1 MDHEN and CDR2 SYDVKM. The CDR3 spans 16 residues.

The chain employs TRBV4-1 and TRBJ1-5; 8 bases map to TRBD1. The CDR3 is 15 residues long. CDR1 is MGHRA and CDR2 is YSYEKL in the germline V gene. The V and J ends lost 3 bases and 6 bases, in that order; junction bases with no gene match: 7. CDR3 nucleotide sequence: TGCGCCAGCAGCCAGACGACAGGGGCGGTTCAGCCCCAGCATTTT. Protein sequence: CASSQTTGAVQPQHF.

The chain joins TRBV10-3 to TRBJ1-3, with 7 bases aligning to TRBD1. CDR1 and CDR2 from the germline V gene are ENHRY and SYGVKD. The CDR3 length is 16 residues. V was clipped by 7 bases and J by 0 bases; unmatched bases: 9. The CDR3: CAITERDRASGNTIYF. CDR3 bases: TGTGCCATCACAGAACGAGACAGGGCCTCTGGAAACACCATATATTTT.

The chain combines TRBV6-1 with TRBJ2-1, with a tentative D call TRBD1 (6 bases). Germline V gene sequence: CDR1 MNHNS, CDR2 SASEGT. Deletions cut 2 bases from V and 6 bases from J, with 26 bases between. This CDR3 is 19 amino acids long. The CDR3 here is CASSEYPPRITGSRNEQFF. In DNA form, the CDR3 reads TGTGCCAGCAGTGAATACCCACCCCGAATTACAGGGTCCCGCAATGAGCAGTTCTTC.

The genes are TRBV25-1 and TRBJ1-2, with 9 nucleotides matching TRBD1. J was trimmed by 6 bases and V by 6 bases; bases with no gene match: 8. From germline, CDR1 is MGHDK and CDR2 SYGVNS. The CDR3 is made up of 14 amino acids. The CDR3 DNA follows: TGTGCCAGCAGCGCACAGGGGGCGCGCGATGGCTACACCTTC. This translates into CASSAQGARDGYTF.

The chain uses TRBV7-8 and TRBJ2-4, with 8 positions matching TRBD2. There are 14 residues in the CDR3. The ends lost 1 base at V and 8 bases at J; junction bases unmatched: 4. Germline assignment: CDR1 SGHVS and CDR2 FQNEAQ. CDR3 region: CASSLGLARDIQYF. CDR3 DNA sequence: TGTGCCAGCAGCTTAGGACTAGCGCGGGACATTCAGTACTTC.

DNA for the CDR3: TGTGCCAGTAGTATGAGTGTGACAGCTTGGGATGAGCAGTTCTTC. This encodes CASSMSVTAWDEQFF. The genes are TRBV19 and TRBJ2-1; maybe TRBD1 (5 bases). The germline CDR1 and CDR2 sequences are LNHDA and SQIVND (reference sequence). CDR3 length: 15 amino acids. The germline V and J ends were trimmed by 3 bases and 8 bases, with 17 bases remaining between them.

The chain joins TRBV6-4 to TRBJ1-5; 7 positions agree with TRBD1. The germline CDR1 and CDR2 sequences are MRHNA and SNTAGT. V was clipped by 10 bases and J by 0 bases; unmatched bases: 6. The CDR3 contains 14 residues. Written as DNA, the CDR3 is TGTGCCACTCCGGACAGGAATAGCAATCAGCCCCAGCATTTT. This encodes CATPDRNSNQPQHF.

J is TRBJ2-5 and V is TRBV7-2, with 8 bases lining up with TRBD2. Trimming took 2 bases from V and 3 from J; bases not matched to a gene: 5. From germline, CDR1 is SGHTA and CDR2 FQGNSA. The CDR3 is 15 amino acids. The CDR3 is CASSLMAGGEETQYF. CDR3 nucleotide sequence: TGTGCCAGCAGCTTAATGGCGGGGGGCGAAGAGACCCAGTACTTC.

V gene TRBV7-2 combines with J gene TRBJ2-1; 7 bases map to TRBD2. Trimming took 8 bases from V and 0 from J; bases not matched to a gene: 10. The CDR3 runs to 16 residues. Germline CDR1 is SGHTA and CDR2 is FQGNSA. CDR3 residues: CASLHNKRGSYNEQFF. CDR3 in DNA: TGTGCCAGCCTACACAACAAGCGGGGCTCCTACAATGAGCAGTTCTTC.

The J gene is TRBJ2-5, the V gene TRBV11-2; TRBD2 is a possible D gene (6 bases). The CDR3 contains 13 residues. V shed 8 bases and J shed 5 bases, with 15 bases lying between them. Germline V gene sequence: CDR1 SGHAT, CDR2 FQNNGV. CDR3 loop: CASGHYGGETQYF. The CDR3 DNA is TGTGCCAGCGGCCACTATGGAGGGGAGACCCAGTACTTC. Combining the CDR3 with reference TRBV11-2 and TRBJ2-5 gives the whole variable domain EAGVAQSPRYKIIEKRQSVAFWCNPISGHATLYWYQQILGQGPKLLIQFQNNGVVDDSQLPKDRFSAERLKGVDSTLKIQPAKLEDSAVYLCASGHYGGETQYFGPGTRLLVL.

The chain couples TRBV27 to TRBJ1-2, with 7 bases identical to TRBD1. The CDR3 totals 14 residues. Trimming took 2 bases from V and 3 from J; bases not matched to a gene: 3. The germline gives CDR1 MNHEY, CDR2 SMNVEV (reference sequence). The CDR3, as DNA: TGTGCCAGCAGTTTAAGGGGGACAGACTATGGCTACACCTTC. This codes for CASSLRGTDYGYTF.

The rearrangement uses TRBV6-5 and TRBJ1-2; 8 positions agree with TRBD1. This CDR3 spans 15 amino acids. The V and J ends lost 4 bases and 1 base, in that order; junction bases with no gene match: 5. Germline-derived CDR1 and CDR2 are MNHEY and SVGAGI. The CDR3 DNA reads TGTGCCAGCAGTTCGCGGACAGGGCGTAACTATGGCTACACCTTC. Amino acid sequence: CASSSRTGRNYGYTF.